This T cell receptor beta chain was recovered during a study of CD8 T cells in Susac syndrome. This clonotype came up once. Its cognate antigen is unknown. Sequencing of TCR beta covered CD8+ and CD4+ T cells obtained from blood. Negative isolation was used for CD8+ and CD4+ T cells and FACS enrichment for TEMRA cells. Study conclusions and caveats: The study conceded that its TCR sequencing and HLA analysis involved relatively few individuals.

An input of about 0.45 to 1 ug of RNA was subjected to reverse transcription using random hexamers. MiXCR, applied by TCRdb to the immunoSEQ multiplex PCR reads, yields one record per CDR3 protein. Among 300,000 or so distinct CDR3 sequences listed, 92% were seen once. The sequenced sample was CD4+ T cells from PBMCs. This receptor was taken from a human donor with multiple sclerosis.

CDR3 loop: CASSSRDPAYTQYF. Written as DNA, the CDR3 is TGTGCCAGCAGCTCCCGGGACCCCGCCTATACGCAGTATTTT. This rearrangement joins TRBV7-8 to TRBJ2-3, with D perhaps TRBD1 or TRBD2 (5 bases each). Trimming took 4 bases from V and 7 from J, leaving 15 bases between them. Germline CDR1 and CDR2: SGHVS and FQNEAQ. The CDR3 consists of 14 residues. The whole variable domain, filled in from reference TRBV7-8 and TRBJ2-3, reads GAGVSQSPRYKVAKRGQDVALRCDPISGHVSLFWYQQALGQGPEFLTYFQNEAQLDKSGLPSDRFFAERPEGSVSTLKIQRTQQEDSAVYLCASSSRDPAYTQYFGPGTRLTVL.